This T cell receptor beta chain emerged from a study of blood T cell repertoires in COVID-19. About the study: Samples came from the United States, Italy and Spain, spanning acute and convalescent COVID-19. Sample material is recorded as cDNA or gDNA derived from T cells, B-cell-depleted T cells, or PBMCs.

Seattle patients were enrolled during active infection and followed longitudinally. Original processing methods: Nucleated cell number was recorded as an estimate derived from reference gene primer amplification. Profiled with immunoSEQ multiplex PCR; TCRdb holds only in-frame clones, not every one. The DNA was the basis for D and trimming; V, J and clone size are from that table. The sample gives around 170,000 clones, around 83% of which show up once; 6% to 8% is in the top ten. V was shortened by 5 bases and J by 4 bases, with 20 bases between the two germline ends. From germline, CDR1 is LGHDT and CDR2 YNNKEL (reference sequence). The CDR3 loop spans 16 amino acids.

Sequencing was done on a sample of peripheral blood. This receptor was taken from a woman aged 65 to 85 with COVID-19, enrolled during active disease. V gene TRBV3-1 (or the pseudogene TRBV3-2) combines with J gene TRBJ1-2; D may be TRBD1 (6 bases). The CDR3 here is CASSYLLGAGSYGYTF. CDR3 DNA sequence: TGTGCCAGCAGCTACCTTTTGGGGGCAGGGTCCTATGGCTACACCTTC.